Included here is one TCR beta chain sequence, with context. This entry belongs to a study of PD-L1 blockade in urothelial cancer. Study-level information: Administration of atezolizumab to patients began in the mid-2010s, at 1,200 mg intravenously every 3 weeks. In the patient group, most of the roughly 30 were males with bladder-origin urothelial cancer. Analyses used blood from 3 weeks (second dose) and 6 weeks after treatment start.

Germline CDR1 and CDR2: WNHNN and SYGVQD (reference sequence). Between the trimmed V and J ends, which lost 7 bases and 2 bases, there was a span of 9 bases. The CDR3 is 12 residues long. Clones were read by immunoSEQ multiplex PCR, and TCRdb kept only the in-frame ones, dropping some. The sample includes approximately 14,000 clones, approximately 87% of them seen just once. The V call is TRBV10-1, the J call TRBJ2-7; maybe TRBD1 (5 bases). The origin of this receptor is an older man with urothelial cancer. This specimen was PBMCs, taken around atezolizumab (anti-PD-L1) treatment. In nucleotides, the CDR3 is TGCGCCAGCACGACAGCAACCTACGAGCAGTACTTC. Translated, it gives CASTTATYEQYF.